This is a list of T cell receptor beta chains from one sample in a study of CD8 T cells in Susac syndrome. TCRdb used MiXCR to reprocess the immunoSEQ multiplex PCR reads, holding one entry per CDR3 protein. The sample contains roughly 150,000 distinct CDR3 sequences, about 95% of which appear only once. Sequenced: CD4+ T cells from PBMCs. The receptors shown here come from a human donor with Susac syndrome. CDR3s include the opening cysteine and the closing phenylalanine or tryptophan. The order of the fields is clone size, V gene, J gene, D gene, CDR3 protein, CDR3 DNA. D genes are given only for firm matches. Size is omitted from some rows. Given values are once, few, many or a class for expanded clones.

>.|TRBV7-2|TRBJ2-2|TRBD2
CASSRALAGGREAGELFF
TGTGCCAGCAGCCGTGCCCTAGCGGGGGGGCGGGAGGCCGGGGAGCTGTTTTTT
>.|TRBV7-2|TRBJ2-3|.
CASSFLPASTDTQYF
TGTGCCAGCAGCTTCCTCCCGGCTAGCACAGATACGCAGTATTTT
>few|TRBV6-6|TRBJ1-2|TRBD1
CASSSDRDYGYTF
TGTGCCAGCAGTTCGGACAGGGACTATGGCTACACCTTC
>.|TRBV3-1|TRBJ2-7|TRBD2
CASSRIAGVEQYF
TGTGCCAGCAGCCGGATAGCGGGGGTGGAGCAGTACTTC
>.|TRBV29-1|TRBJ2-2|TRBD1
CSAFRDRATGELFF
TGCAGCGCGTTCCGGGACAGGGCCACCGGGGAGCTGTTTTTT
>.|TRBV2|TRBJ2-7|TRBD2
CASSPRRSGASSYEQYF
TGTGCCAGCAGTCCCCGAAGGAGCGGGGCCAGCTCCTACGAGCAGTACTTC
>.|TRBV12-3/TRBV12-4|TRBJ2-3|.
CASSFGGVADTQYF
TGTGCCAGCAGTTTTGGCGGGGTGGCAGATACGCAGTATTTT
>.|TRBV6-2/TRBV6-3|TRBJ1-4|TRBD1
CASGQGAIREKLFF
TGTGCCAGCGGGCAGGGGGCGATACGAGAAAAACTGTTTTTT
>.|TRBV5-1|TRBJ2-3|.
CASSLGRAEDTQYF
TGCGCCAGCAGCTTGGGCAGGGCCGAGGATACGCAGTATTTT
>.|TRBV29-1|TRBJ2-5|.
CSVRRNQETQYF
TGCAGCGTTCGACGGAACCAAGAGACCCAGTACTTC
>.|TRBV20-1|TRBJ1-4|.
CSAKAQRNEKLFF
TGCAGTGCTAAAGCTCAGCGTAATGAAAAACTGTTTTTT